What follows describes a single T cell receptor (beta chain). Its antigen is unknown. Germline loops: CDR1 SGHTA, CDR2 FQGNSA. This CDR3 has 14 residues. V was cut by 4 bases and J by 7 bases, with 16 bases left in between. This record comes from a study of tumor-infiltrating lymphocytes in localized non-small cell lung cancer. Whole-study findings and limits: Compared with uninvolved lung, tumors showed higher T cell infiltration by TCRbeta sequencing. TCR sequencing covered a subset of patients with enough tissue. Different pieces of the same tissue went to different assays, confounding technical variation with intratumor heterogeneity.

Method: immunoSEQ multiplex PCR; TCRdb's copy keeps in-frame clones and lacks some. Seen here are about 9,200 clones, about 81% observed once, and the top ten hold approximately 9.8%. The clonotype originates from a human donor with non-small cell lung cancer. Sample: uninvolved lung tissue not adjacent to the tumor. The rearrangement links TRBV7-2 to TRBJ1-2; D remains ambiguous. The CDR3 coding sequence is TGTGCCAGCAGCTCCCAGATGAAGTTGGTTGGCTACACCTTC. This translates into CASSSQMKLVGYTF. Filled out from reference TRBV7-2 and TRBJ1-2, the complete variable domain reads GAGVSQSPSNKVTEKGKDVELRCDPISGHTALYWYRQSLGQGLEFLIYFQGNSAPDKSGLPSDRFSAERTGGSVSTLTIQRTQQEDSAVYLCASSSQMKLVGYTFGSGTRLTVV.